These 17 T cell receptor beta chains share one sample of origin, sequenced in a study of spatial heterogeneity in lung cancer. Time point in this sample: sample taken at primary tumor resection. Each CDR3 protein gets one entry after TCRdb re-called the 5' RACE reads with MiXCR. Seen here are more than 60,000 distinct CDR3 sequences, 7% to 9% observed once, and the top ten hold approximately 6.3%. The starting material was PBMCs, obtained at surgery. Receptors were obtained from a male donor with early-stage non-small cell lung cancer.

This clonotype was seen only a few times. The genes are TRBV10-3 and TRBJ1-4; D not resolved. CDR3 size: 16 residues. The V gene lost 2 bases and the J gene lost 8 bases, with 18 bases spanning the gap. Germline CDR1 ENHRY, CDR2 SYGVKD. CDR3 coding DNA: TGTGCCATCAGTGAGCGGGGAATCACTGACTCCGAAAAACTGTTTTTT. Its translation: CAISERGITDSEKLFF.

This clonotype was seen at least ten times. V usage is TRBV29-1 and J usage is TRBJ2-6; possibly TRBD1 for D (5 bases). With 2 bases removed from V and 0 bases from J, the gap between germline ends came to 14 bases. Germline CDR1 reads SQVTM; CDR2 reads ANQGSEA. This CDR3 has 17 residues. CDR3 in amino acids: CSVEQGLLSSGANVLTF. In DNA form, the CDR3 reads TGCAGCGTTGAACAGGGTCTCTTAAGCTCTGGGGCCAACGTCCTGACTTTC. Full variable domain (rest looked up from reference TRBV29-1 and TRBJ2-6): SAVISQKPSRDICQRGTSLTIQCQVDSQVTMMFWYRQQPGQSLTLIATANQGSEATYESGFVIDKFPISRPNLTFSTLTVSNMSPEDSSIYLCSVEQGLLSSGANVLTFGAGSRLTVL.

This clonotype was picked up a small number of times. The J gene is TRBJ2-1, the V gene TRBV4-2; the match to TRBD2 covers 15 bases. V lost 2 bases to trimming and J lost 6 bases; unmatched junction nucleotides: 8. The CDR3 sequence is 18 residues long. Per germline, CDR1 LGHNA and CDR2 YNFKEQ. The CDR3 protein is CASSQTRTSGRGPNEQFF. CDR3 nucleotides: TGTGCCAGCAGCCAAACTCGGACTAGCGGGAGGGGCCCCAATGAGCAGTTCTTC.

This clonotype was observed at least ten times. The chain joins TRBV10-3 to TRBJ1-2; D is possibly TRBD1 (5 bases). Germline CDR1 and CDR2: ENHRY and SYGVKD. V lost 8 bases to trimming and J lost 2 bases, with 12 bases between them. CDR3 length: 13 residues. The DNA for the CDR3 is TGTGCCATCTTCCAGGGAACCAACTATGGCTACACCTTC. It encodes CAIFQGTNYGYTF.

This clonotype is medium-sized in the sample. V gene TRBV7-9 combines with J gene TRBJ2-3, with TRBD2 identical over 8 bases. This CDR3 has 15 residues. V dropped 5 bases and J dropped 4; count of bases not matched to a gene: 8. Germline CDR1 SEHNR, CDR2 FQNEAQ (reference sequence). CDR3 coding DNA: TGTGCCAGCAGCGTCAGCGGGAGTGCGGCAGATACGCAGTATTTT. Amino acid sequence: CASSVSGSAADTQYF.

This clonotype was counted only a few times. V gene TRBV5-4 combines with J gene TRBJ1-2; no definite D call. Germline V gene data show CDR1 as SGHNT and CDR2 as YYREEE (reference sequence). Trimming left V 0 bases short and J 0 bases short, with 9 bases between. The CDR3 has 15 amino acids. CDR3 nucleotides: TGTGCCAGCAGCTTGGGCCAGAGAGCTAACTATGGCTACACCTTC. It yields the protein CASSLGQRANYGYTF.

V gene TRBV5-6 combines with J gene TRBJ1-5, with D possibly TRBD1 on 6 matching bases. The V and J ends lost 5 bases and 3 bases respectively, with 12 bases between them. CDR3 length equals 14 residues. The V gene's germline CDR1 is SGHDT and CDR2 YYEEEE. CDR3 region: CASRSRGDNQPQHF. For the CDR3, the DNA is TGTGCCAGCAGGTCAAGGGGGGACAATCAGCCCCAGCATTTT.

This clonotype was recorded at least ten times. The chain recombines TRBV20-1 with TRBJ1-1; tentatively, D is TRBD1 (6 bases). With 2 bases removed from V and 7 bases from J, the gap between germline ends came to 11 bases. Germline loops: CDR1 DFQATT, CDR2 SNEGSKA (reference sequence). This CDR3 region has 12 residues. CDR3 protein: CSARIGGNEAFF. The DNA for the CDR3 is TGCAGTGCTAGAATAGGGGGGAATGAAGCTTTCTTT.

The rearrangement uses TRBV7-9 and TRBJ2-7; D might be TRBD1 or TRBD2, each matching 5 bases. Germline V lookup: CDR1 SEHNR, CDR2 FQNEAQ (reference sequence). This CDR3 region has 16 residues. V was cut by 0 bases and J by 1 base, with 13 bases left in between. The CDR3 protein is CASSLATGRQSYEQYF. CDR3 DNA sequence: TGTGCCAGCAGCTTAGCGACGGGGCGACAATCCTACGAGCAGTACTTC.

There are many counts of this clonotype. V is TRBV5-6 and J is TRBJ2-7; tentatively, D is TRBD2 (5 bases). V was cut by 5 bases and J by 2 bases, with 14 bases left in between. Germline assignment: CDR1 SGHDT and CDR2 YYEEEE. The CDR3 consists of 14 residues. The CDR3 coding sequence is TGTGCCAGCAGTTGGCGAGACGGGACCTACGAGCAGTACTTC. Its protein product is CASSWRDGTYEQYF.

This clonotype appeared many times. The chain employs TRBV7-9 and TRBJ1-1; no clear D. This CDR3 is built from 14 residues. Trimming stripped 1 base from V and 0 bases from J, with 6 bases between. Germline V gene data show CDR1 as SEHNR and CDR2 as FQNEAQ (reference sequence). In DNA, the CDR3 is TGTGCCAGCAGCTTAGGTCTGATGAACACTGAAGCTTTCTTT. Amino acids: CASSLGLMNTEAFF.

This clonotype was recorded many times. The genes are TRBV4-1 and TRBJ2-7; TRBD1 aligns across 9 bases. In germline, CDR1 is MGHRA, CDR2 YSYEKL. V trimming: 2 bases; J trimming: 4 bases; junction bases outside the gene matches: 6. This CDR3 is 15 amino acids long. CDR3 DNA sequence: TGCGCCAGCAGCCAACCCGGGACAGGGAAGTACGAGCAGTACTTC. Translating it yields CASSQPGTGKYEQYF.

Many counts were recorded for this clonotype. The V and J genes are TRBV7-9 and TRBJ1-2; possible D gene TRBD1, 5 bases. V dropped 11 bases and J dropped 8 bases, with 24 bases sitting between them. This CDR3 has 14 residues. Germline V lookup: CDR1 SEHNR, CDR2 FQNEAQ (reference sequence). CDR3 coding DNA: TGTGCCGGATCGGGGACCTCGCAGAGAGGGGGCTACACCTTC. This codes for CAGSGTSQRGGYTF. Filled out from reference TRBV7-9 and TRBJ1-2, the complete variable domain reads DTGVSQNPRHKITKRGQNVTFRCDPISEHNRLYWYRQTLGQGPEFLTYFQNEAQLEKSRLLSDRFSAERPKGSFSTLEIQRTEQGDSAMYLCAGSGTSQRGGYTFGSGTRLTVV.

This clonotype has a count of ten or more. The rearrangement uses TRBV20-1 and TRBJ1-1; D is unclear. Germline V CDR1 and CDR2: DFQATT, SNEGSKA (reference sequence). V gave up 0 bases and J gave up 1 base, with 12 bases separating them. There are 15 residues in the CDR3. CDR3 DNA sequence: TGCAGTGCTAGAGAGCCCGGACGGAAGAACACTGAAGCTTTCTTT. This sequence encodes CSAREPGRKNTEAFF.

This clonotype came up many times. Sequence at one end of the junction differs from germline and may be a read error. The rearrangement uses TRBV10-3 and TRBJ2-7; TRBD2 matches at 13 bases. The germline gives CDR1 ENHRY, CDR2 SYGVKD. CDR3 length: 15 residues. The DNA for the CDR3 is TGTGCCATCCGTGAGGGACTAGCGGGATTAAGCGAGCAGTACTTC. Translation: CAIREGLAGLSEQYF.

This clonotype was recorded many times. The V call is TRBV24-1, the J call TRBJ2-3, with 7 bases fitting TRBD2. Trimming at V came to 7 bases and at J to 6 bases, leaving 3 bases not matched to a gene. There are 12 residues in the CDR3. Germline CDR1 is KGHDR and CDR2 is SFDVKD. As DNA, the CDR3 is TGTGCCACCAGCCGGCGGGGGGATACGCAGTATTTT. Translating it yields CATSRRGDTQYF.

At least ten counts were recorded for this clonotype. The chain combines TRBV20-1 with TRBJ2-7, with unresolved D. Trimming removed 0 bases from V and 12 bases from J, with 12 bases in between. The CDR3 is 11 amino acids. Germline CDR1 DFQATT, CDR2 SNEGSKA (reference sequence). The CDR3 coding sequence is TGCAGTGCTAGAGACCCACCAGGTCTGTACTTC. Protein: CSARDPPGLYF.